This T cell receptor (beta chain) emerged from a study of blood T cell repertoires in COVID-19. Clones were read by immunoSEQ multiplex PCR, and TCRdb kept only the in-frame ones, dropping some. The sample holds more than 250,000 clones, approximately 85% seen once. Sequenced material: PBMCs or T cells enriched from blood (not recorded which). This TCR was sampled from a man aged 30-40 years who had recovered from COVID-19.

The CDR3 sequence is CASSLTGTGATDTQYF. The CDR3 nucleotides are TGTGCCAGCAGCCTTACTGGGACAGGCGCCACAGATACGCAGTATTTT. The chain links TRBV3-1 (or the pseudogene TRBV3-2) to TRBJ2-3, with 8 bases aligning to TRBD1. V shed 4 bases, J shed 2 bases, and the junction held 8 bases outside the gene matches. Germline CDR1 is LGHDT and CDR2 is YNNKEL (reference sequence). The CDR3 consists of 16 residues.